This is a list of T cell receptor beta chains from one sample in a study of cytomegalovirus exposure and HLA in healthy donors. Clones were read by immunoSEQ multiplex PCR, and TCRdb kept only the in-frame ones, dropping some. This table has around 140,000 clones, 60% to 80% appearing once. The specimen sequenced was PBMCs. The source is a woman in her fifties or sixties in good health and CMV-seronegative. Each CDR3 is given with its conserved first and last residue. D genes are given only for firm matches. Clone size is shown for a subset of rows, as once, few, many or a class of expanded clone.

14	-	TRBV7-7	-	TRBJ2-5	TGTGCCAGCAGCTTAGGTTCCAGGGTAGAGACCCAGTACTTC	CASSLGSRVETQYF
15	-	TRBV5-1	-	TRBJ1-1	TGCGCCAGCAGGGAAGATGGGACACCGAACACTGAAGCTTTCTTT	CASREDGTPNTEAFF
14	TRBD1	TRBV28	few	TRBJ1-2	TGTGCCAGCAGCCCACAGGGACAGATCTATGGCTACACCTTC	CASSPQGQIYGYTF
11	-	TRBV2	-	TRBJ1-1	TGTGCCAGTACACGGAGCACTGAAGCTTTCTTT	CASTRSTEAFF
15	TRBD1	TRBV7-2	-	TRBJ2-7	TGTGCCAGCAGCCAAAGTCCCGGGACAGGTTCCGAGCAGTACTTC	CASSQSPGTGSEQYF
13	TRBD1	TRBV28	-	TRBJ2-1	TGTGCCAGTGGGGACAGGGGACTAAGGGAGCAGTTCTTC	CASGDRGLREQFF
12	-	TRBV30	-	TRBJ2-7	TGTGCCTGGAGCGGCGGACTCTACGAGCAGTACTTC	CAWSGGLYEQYF
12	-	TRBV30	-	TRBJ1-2	TGTGCCTGGAGAGTCGACAGCCTGTCGAGCACCTTC	CAWRVDSLSSTF
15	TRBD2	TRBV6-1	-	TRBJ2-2	TGTGCCAGCCAGATAGCGGGGGTTGGATCCGGGGAGCTGTTTTTT	CASQIAGVGSGELFF
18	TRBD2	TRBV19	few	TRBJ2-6	TGTGCCAGTAGTATGCACGGGACTAGCGGCGCTGGGGCCAACGTCCTGACTTTC	CASSMHGTSGAGANVLTF
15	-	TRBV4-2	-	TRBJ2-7	TGTGCCAGCAGCCAAGAACCGGGGATTAAGAACGAGCAGTACTTC	CASSQEPGIKNEQYF
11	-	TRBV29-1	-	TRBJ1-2	TGCAGCGTTGTGGAGAACTATGGCTACACCTTC	CSVVENYGYTF
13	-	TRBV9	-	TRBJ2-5	TGTGCCAGCAGCGGCGGACAGAAAGAGACCCAGTACTTC	CASSGGQKETQYF
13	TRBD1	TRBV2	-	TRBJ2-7	TGTGCCAGCAGCCGGGACAGTGGAGGCGAGCAGTACTTC	CASSRDSGGEQYF
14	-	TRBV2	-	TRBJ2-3	TGTGCCAGGAATAGGGCAGGGGGCACAGATACGCAGTATTTT	CARNRAGGTDTQYF
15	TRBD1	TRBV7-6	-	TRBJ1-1	TGTGCCAGCAGCCCCCCCCGACAGGGGTACACTGAAGCTTTCTTT	CASSPPRQGYTEAFF
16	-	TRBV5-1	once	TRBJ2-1	TGCGCCAGCAGCCCCTGGATTGGGGAGTCCTACAATGGGCAGTTCTTC	CASSPWIGESYNGQFF
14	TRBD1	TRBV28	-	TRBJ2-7	TGTGCCAGCAGGAGTTTGGGACAGGGTTGGGAGCAGTACTTC	CASRSLGQGWEQYF